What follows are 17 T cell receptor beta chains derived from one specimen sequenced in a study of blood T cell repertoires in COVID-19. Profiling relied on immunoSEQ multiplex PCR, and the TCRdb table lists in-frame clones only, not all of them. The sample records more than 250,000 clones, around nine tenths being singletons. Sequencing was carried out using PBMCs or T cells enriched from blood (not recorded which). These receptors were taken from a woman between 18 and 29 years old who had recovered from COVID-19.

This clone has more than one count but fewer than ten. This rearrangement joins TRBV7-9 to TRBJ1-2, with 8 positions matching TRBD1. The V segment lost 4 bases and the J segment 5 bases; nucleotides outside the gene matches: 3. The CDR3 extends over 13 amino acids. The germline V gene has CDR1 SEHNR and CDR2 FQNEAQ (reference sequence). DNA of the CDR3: TGTGCCAGCAGCTCGGACAGGGTTTATGGCTACACCTTC. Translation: CASSSDRVYGYTF. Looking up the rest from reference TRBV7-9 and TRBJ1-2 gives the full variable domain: DTGVSQNPRHKITKRGQNVTFRCDPISEHNRLYWYRQTLGQGPEFLTYFQNEAQLEKSRLLSDRFSAERPKGSFSTLEIQRTEQGDSAMYLCASSSDRVYGYTFGSGTRLTVV.

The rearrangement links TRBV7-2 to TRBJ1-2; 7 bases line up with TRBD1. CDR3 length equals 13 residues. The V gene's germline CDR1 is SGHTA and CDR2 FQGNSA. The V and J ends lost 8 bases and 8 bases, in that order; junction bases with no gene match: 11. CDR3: CASAGGGAEGYTF. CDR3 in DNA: TGTGCCAGCGCTGGAGGGGGCGCCGAGGGCTACACCTTC. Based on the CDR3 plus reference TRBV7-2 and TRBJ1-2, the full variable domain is GAGVSQSPSNKVTEKGKDVELRCDPISGHTALYWYRQSLGQGLEFLIYFQGNSAPDKSGLPSDRFSAERTGGSVSTLTIQRTQQEDSAVYLCASAGGGAEGYTFGSGTRLTVV.

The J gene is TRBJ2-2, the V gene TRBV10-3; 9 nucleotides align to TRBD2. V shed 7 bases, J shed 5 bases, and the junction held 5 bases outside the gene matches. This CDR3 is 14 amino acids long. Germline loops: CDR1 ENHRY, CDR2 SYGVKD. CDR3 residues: CAITERGVTGELFF. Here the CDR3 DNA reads TGTGCCATCACCGAGCGGGGGGTGACCGGGGAGCTGTTTTTT.

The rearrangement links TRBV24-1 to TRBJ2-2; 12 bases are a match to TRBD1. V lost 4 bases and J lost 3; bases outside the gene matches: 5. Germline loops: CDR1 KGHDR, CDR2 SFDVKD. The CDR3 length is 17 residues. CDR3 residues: CATSDPGQGAYTGELFF. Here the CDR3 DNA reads TGTGCCACCAGTGACCCGGGACAGGGGGCGTACACCGGGGAGCTGTTTTTT.

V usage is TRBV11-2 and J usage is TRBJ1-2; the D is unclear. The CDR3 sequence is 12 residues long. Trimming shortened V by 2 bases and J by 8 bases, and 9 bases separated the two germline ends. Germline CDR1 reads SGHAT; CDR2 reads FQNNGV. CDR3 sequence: CASSLPRGGYTF. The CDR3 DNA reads TGTGCCAGCAGCTTACCCCGAGGAGGCTACACCTTC. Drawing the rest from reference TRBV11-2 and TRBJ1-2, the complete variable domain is EAGVAQSPRYKIIEKRQSVAFWCNPISGHATLYWYQQILGQGPKLLIQFQNNGVVDDSQLPKDRFSAERLKGVDSTLKIQPAKLEDSAVYLCASSLPRGGYTFGSGTRLTVV.

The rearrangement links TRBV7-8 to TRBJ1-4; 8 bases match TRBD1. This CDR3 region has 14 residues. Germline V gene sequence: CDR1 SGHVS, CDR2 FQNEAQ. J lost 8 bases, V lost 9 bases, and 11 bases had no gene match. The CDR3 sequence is CASQRTGWEEKLFF. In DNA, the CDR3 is TGTGCCAGTCAAAGGACAGGGTGGGAGGAAAAACTGTTTTTT.

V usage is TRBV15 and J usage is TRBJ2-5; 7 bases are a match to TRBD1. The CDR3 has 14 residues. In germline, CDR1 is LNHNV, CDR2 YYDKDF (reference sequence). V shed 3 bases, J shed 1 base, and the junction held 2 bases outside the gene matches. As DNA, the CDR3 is TGTGCCACCAGCAGGAGGACAGGCCAAGAGACCCAGTACTTC. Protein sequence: CATSRRTGQETQYF.

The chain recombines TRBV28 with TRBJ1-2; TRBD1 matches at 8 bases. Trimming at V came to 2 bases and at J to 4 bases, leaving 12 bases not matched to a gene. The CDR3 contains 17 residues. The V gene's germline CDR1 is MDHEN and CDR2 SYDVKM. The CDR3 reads CASSLAKDRENLYGYTF. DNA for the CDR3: TGTGCCAGCAGTTTAGCAAAGGACAGGGAAAACCTCTATGGCTACACCTTC.

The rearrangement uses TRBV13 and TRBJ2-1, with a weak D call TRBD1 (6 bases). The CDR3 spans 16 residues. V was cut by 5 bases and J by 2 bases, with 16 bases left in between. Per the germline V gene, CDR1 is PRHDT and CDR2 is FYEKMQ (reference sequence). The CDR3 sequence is CASSPLQGPPYNEQFF. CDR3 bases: TGTGCCAGCAGCCCTCTACAGGGCCCCCCCTACAATGAGCAGTTCTTC.

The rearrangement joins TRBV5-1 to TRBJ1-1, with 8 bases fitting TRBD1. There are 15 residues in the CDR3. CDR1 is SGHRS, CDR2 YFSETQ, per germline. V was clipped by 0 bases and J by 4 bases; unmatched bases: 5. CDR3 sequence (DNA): TGCGCCAGCAGCTTGGAGGTGACAGGGGCCACTGAAGCTTTCTTT. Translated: CASSLEVTGATEAFF.

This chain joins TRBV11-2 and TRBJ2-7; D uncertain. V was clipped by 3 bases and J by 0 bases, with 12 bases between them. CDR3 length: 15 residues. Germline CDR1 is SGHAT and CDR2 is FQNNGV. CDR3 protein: CASSFRRSDSYEQYF. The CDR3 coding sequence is TGTGCCAGCAGCTTCCGCAGGTCCGACTCCTACGAGCAGTACTTC.

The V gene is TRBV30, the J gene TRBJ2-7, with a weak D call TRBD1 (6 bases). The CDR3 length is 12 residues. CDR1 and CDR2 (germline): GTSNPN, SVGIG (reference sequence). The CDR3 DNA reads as TGTGCTGCCAGGACAGAGAGTGAAGAGCAGTACTTC. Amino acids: CAARTESEEQYF.

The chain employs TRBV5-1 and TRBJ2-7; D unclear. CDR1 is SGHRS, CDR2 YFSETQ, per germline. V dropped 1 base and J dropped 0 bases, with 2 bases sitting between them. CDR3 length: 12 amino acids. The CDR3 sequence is CASSLYSYEQYF. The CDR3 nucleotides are TGCGCCAGCAGCTTGTACTCCTACGAGCAGTACTTC.

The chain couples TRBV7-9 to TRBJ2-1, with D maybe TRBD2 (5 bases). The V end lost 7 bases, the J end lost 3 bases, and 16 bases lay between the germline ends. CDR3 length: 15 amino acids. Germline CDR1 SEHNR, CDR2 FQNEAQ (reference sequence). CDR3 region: CASKTRLARYNEQFF. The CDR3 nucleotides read TGTGCCAGCAAAACGCGATTAGCGCGCTACAATGAGCAGTTCTTC.

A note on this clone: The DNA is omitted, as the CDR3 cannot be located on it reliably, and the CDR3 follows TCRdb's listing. The CDR3 protein is CASSLFFGGPAEAFF. The V gene is TRBV5-4, the J gene TRBJ1-1. The CDR3 is 15 amino acids long, termini counted. Germline CDR1 is SGHNT and CDR2 is YYREEE (reference sequence).

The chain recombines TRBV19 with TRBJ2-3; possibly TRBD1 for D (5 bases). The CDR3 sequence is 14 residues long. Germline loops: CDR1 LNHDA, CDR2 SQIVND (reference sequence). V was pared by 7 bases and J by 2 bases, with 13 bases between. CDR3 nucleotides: TGTGCCAGTAAACAGGACCGGTCCACAGATACGCAGTATTTT. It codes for CASKQDRSTDTQYF.

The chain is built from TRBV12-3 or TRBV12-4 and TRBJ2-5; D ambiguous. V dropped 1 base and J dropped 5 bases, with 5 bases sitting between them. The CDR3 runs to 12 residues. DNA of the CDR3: TGTGCCAGCAGTTTAGAGCCGGAGACCCAGTACTTC. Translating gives CASSLEPETQYF.